This T cell receptor (beta chain) originates from a study of neurological immune-mediated disorders. Trimming removed 7 bases at V and 0 bases at J, with 11 bases between. The CDR3 runs to 14 residues. In germline, CDR1 is SGHRS, CDR2 YFSETQ. From the 5' RACE reads, TCRdb called clonotypes with MiXCR, one entry per CDR3 protein. The sample holds about 80,000 distinct CDR3 sequences, about 5% seen once. This clonotype was seen more than once but under ten times. Time point specified: longitudinal time-point 2. The V gene is TRBV5-1, the J gene TRBJ2-1; D gene unclear. Sequencing was done on a sample of PBMCs. The clonotype was recovered from a woman aged 55-69 years with multiple sclerosis. For the CDR3, the DNA is TGCGCCAGCGGCGCGAGTAGCTCCTACAATGAGCAGTTCTTC. Protein sequence: CASGASSSYNEQFF.